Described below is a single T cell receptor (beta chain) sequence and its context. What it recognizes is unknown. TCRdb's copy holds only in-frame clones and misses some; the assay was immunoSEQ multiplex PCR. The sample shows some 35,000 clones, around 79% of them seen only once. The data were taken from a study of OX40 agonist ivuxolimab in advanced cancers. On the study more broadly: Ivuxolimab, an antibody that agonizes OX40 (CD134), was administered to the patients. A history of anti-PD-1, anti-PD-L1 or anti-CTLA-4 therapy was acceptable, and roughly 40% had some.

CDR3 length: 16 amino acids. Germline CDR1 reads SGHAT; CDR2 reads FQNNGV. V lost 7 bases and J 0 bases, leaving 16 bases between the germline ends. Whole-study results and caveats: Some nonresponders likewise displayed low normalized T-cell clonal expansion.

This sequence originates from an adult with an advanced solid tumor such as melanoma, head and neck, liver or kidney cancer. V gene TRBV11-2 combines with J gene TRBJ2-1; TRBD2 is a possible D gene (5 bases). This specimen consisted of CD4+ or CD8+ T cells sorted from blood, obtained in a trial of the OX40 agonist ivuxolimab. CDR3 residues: CASIPRGRSSYNEQFF. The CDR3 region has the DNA TGTGCCAGCATCCCAAGAGGGCGGAGCTCCTACAATGAGCAGTTCTTC.